The 27 T cell receptor beta chains reported below all come from one sample, sequenced in a study of beta chain features in type 1 diabetes. Findings and limits, study-wide: Type 1 diabetes patients had TCRB CDR3s that were shorter (moderately but significantly so) in all four CD4+ subsets.

The antigens of these receptors remain unknown. All of the isolated RNA was reverse transcribed, so expressed TCRB transcripts were sequenced. Clones were read by immunoSEQ multiplex PCR, and TCRdb kept only the in-frame ones, dropping some. The sample contains hundreds of thousands of clones, under 15% of which appear only once. Sequenced input: naive CD4+ T cells from blood. The receptor source for this set is a man between 18 and 35 years old with type 1 diabetes.

This clone appeared a few times. The chain is built from TRBV7-9 and TRBJ1-1; the D is unclear. V was trimmed by 5 bases and J by 5 bases, leaving 12 bases between them. The germline gives CDR1 SEHNR, CDR2 FQNEAQ (reference sequence). This CDR3 comprises 13 residues. The DNA of the CDR3 is TGTGCCAGCAGCATACACGGGAATACTGAAGCTTTCTTT. This gives the protein CASSIHGNTEAFF. Using reference TRBV7-9 and TRBJ1-1 for the parts outside the CDR3, the full variable domain is DTGVSQNPRHKITKRGQNVTFRCDPISEHNRLYWYRQTLGQGPEFLTYFQNEAQLEKSRLLSDRFSAERPKGSFSTLEIQRTEQGDSAMYLCASSIHGNTEAFFGQGTRLTVV.

This chain connects TRBV2 to TRBJ1-4, with 7 bases identical to TRBD1. Unmatched junction bases numbered 5, after V lost 7 bases and J lost 0 bases. The CDR3 loop spans 15 amino acids. The germline V gene has CDR1 SNHLY and CDR2 FYNNEI. CDR3 in amino acids: CASTDRAATNEKLFF. The CDR3 coding sequence is TGTGCCAGCACCGACAGGGCCGCAACTAATGAAAAACTGTTTTTT.

This clone was observed a handful of times. The chain combines TRBV6-5 with TRBJ1-5; weak D call: TRBD1 (5 bases). The germline gives CDR1 MNHEY, CDR2 SVGAGI. V gave up 0 bases and J gave up 7 bases, with 10 bases separating them. The CDR3 extends over 14 amino acids. The CDR3 sequence: CASSYSRRDQPQHF. CDR3 DNA sequence: TGTGCCAGCAGTTACTCGAGGCGGGACCAGCCCCAGCATTTT.

This clone was seen only a few times. The rearrangement joins TRBV15 to TRBJ2-3; D remains ambiguous. The germline V gene encodes CDR1 LNHNV and CDR2 YYDKDF (reference sequence). The CDR3 length is 17 residues. V was clipped by 0 bases and J by 3 bases, with 16 bases between them. The CDR3 here is CATSRDRMSRRTDTQYF. As DNA, the CDR3 is TGTGCCACCAGCAGAGATCGCATGTCTCGCAGAACAGATACGCAGTATTTT. The full variable domain, in which reference TRBV15 and TRBJ2-3 provide the parts outside the CDR3, is DAMVIQNPRYQVTQFGKPVTLSCSQTLNHNVMYWYQQKSSQAPKLLFHYYDKDFNNEADTPDNFQSRRPNTSFCFLDIRSPGLGDTAMYLCATSRDRMSRRTDTQYFGPGTRLTVL.

The sample holds a few counts of this clone. The chain couples TRBV4-2 to TRBJ2-1; D may be TRBD1 (6 bases). Trimming left V 0 bases short and J 8 bases short, with 17 bases between. Per germline, CDR1 LGHNA and CDR2 YNFKEQ. The CDR3 totals 16 residues. This CDR3 reads CASSQDGQPVGYEQFF. The CDR3 region has the DNA TGTGCCAGCAGCCAAGACGGACAGCCTGTAGGATATGAGCAGTTCTTC.

The V and J genes are TRBV6-1 and TRBJ2-7, with 9 bases identical to TRBD1. The germline gives CDR1 MNHNS, CDR2 SASEGT. The CDR3 contains 15 residues. Trimming at V came to 6 bases and at J to 6 bases, leaving 12 bases not matched to a gene. CDR3: CASSDEGTGHLEQYF. The CDR3 DNA reads as TGTGCCAGCAGCGACGAGGGGACAGGGCATCTCGAGCAGTACTTC.

This clone appeared a few times. V is TRBV30 and J is TRBJ2-5, with D perhaps matching TRBD2 (5 bases). The last part of the DNA fits TRBJ2-7 better; the J call may be wrong. Germline CDR1 is GTSNPN and CDR2 is SVGIG (reference sequence). CDR3 length: 13 amino acids. The CDR3 DNA is TGTGCCTGGAGTGCGGGGATCAACTCCGAGCAGTACTTC. It is translated as CAWSAGINSEQYF.

The J gene is TRBJ1-6, the V gene TRBV25-1; 7 bases line up with TRBD1. V was clipped by 1 base and J by 9 bases; unmatched bases: 6. The germline V gene has CDR1 MGHDK and CDR2 SYGVNS. The CDR3 sequence is 15 residues long. This CDR3 reads CASSESSGTVSPLHF. CDR3 nucleotides: TGTGCCAGCAGTGAATCCTCCGGGACAGTTTCACCCCTCCACTTT.

The chain links TRBV5-1 to TRBJ1-1, with 7 bases that match TRBD1. Germline V gives CDR1 SGHRS, CDR2 YFSETQ. The CDR3 sequence is 12 residues long. The V and J ends lost 7 bases and 5 bases, in that order; junction bases with no gene match: 5. Here the CDR3 reads CASQAGGTEAFF. The DNA for the CDR3 is TGCGCCAGCCAAGCAGGGGGAACTGAAGCTTTCTTT.

The CDR3 nucleotides read TGTGCCAGCAGCTCAGGGGTGAACACTGAAGCTTTCTTT. The encoded protein is CASSSGVNTEAFF. The rearrangement links TRBV13 to TRBJ1-1; tentative D call: TRBD1 (6 bases). The CDR3 runs to 13 residues. The V gene lost 4 bases and the J gene lost 0 bases, with 6 bases spanning the gap. Per germline, CDR1 PRHDT and CDR2 FYEKMQ (reference sequence).

This clone was recorded a few times. The chain has TRBV25-1 and TRBJ2-5, with 7 positions matching TRBD1. Judging by the DNA end, TRBJ2-7 fits better; the J call may be wrong. The CDR3 totals 12 residues. Germline CDR1 is MGHDK and CDR2 is SYGVNS. DNA for the CDR3: TGTGCCAGTAGAGACAGGGTAGGCGAGCAGTACTTC. Translating gives CASRDRVGEQYF.

In this sample, this clone turned up a few times. The CDR3 DNA reads TGTGCCAGCAGCTCAACCCACAAGGACAGCAGAATCTACGAGCAGTACTTC. Translating gives CASSSTHKDSRIYEQYF. This chain joins TRBV7-3 and TRBJ2-7; D is perhaps TRBD1 (6 bases). This CDR3 contains 17 residues. Per the germline V gene, CDR1 is SGHTA and CDR2 is FQGTGA. Trimming cost V 4 bases and J 3 bases, with 22 bases left between them.

The chain uses TRBV29-1 and TRBJ2-7; the D call may be TRBD1 or TRBD2 (5 bases each). The J call is uncertain, as TRBJ2-5 better fits the DNA end. This CDR3 spans 13 amino acids. Germline-derived CDR1 and CDR2 are SQVTM and ANQGSEA. CDR3 sequence (DNA): TGCAGCGTCAAGGGACGGATGTCAGAGACCCAGTACTTC. This gives the protein CSVKGRMSETQYF.

This chain connects TRBV11-2 to TRBJ2-1; D not certain. CDR3 length: 15 amino acids. The V end lost 2 bases, the J end lost 4 bases, and 12 bases lay between the germline ends. CDR1 and CDR2 (germline): SGHAT, FQNNGV. The CDR3 spells CASSLTPFGYNEQFF. CDR3 coding DNA: TGTGCCAGCAGCTTAACTCCCTTTGGGTACAATGAGCAGTTCTTC.

The chain combines TRBV14 with TRBJ1-2; 8 bases are shared with TRBD1. V was pared by 3 bases and J by 3 bases, with 0 bases of the junction left unmatched. Germline V gene lookup returns CDR1 SGHDN and CDR2 FVKESK. The CDR3 covers 13 residues. For the CDR3, the DNA is TGTGCCAGCAGCCAGGACAGGGACTATGGCTACACCTTC. This codes for CASSQDRDYGYTF. Full variable domain (remainder filled in from reference TRBV14 and TRBJ1-2): EAGVTQFPSHSVIEKGQTVTLRCDPISGHDNLYWYRRVMGKEIKFLLHFVKESKQDESGMPNNRFLAERTGGTYSTLKVQPAELEDSGVYFCASSQDRDYGYTFGSGTRLTVV.

In this sample, this clone turned up a few times. The identical CDR3 is also encoded by other nucleotide sequences in the sample. The genes are TRBV30 and TRBJ2-3; D possibly matches TRBD1 or TRBD2 (5 bases each). The CDR3 runs to 12 residues. The germline V and J ends were trimmed by 1 base and 4 bases, with 6 bases remaining between them. Germline V gene lookup returns CDR1 GTSNPN and CDR2 SVGIG (reference sequence). CDR3: CAWSGGADTQYF. The DNA for the CDR3 is TGTGCCTGGAGTGGAGGGGCAGATACGCAGTATTTT.

The chain joins TRBV27 to TRBJ1-5; D possibly corresponds to TRBD1 (5 bases). This CDR3 region has 14 residues. Germline V lookup: CDR1 MNHEY, CDR2 SMNVEV (reference sequence). The germline V and J ends were trimmed by 3 bases and 1 base, with 7 bases remaining between them. The CDR3 nucleotides read TGTGCCAGCAGTTTCGGGGCGAGCAATCAGCCCCAGCATTTT. It translates to CASSFGASNQPQHF.

This clone was observed a few times. The gene calls are TRBV5-1 and TRBJ2-3; D might be TRBD2 (5 bases). This CDR3 is 14 amino acids long. With 0 bases removed from V and 3 bases from J, the gap between germline ends came to 8 bases. The germline CDR1 and CDR2 sequences are SGHRS and YFSETQ. In DNA, the CDR3 is TGCGCCAGCAGCTTGGTCGGGGTTACAGATACGCAGTATTTT. Translated, it gives CASSLVGVTDTQYF.

This sequence joins TRBV5-1 and TRBJ2-3, with D possibly called TRBD1 or TRBD2 (5 bases each). V gave up 6 bases and J gave up 4 bases, with 21 bases separating them. CDR3 length equals 16 residues. Germline V CDR1 and CDR2: SGHRS, YFSETQ. In nucleotides, the CDR3 is TGCGCCAGCACATGGGGGAGATTTGTGGCCTCAGATACGCAGTATTTT. The encoded protein is CASTWGRFVASDTQYF.

This clone has a handful of counts. The CDR3 DNA is TGTGCCAGCAGTTTAATGGGTCTCTTCTACGAGCAGTACTTC. This translates into CASSLMGLFYEQYF. The chain employs TRBV28 and TRBJ2-7; D not resolved. The V end lost 2 bases, the J end lost 3 bases, and 11 bases lay between the germline ends. The length of the CDR3 is 14 residues. The germline V gene encodes CDR1 MDHEN and CDR2 SYDVKM.

This clone came up a few times. The chain recombines TRBV18 with TRBJ2-5; 8 bases agree with TRBD2. The J segment lost 4 bases and the V segment lost 2 bases, leaving 3 bases of the junction unmatched. Germline V gene sequence: CDR1 KGHSH, CDR2 LQKENI. This CDR3 has 14 amino acids. CDR3 coding DNA: TGTGCCAGCTCACCAGGGAGCGGGAGAGAGACCCAGTACTTC. As protein: CASSPGSGRETQYF.

This clone was counted only a few times. The rearrangement joins TRBV29-1 to TRBJ1-1, with D uncertain. CDR1 is SQVTM and CDR2 is ANQGSEA in the germline V gene. Trimming took 7 bases from V and 3 from J, leaving 15 bases between them. The length of the CDR3 is 13 residues. The CDR3 region is CSAASLSDTEAFF. Written as DNA, the CDR3 is TGCAGCGCGGCCAGCCTTAGCGACACTGAAGCTTTCTTT.

This clone was picked up a small number of times. This chain connects TRBV6-6 to TRBJ1-1; no firm D call. Trimming removed 2 bases at V and 0 bases at J, with 4 bases between. Germline CDR1 is MNHNY and CDR2 is SVGAGI (reference sequence). CDR3 length equals 13 residues. The chain's CDR3 is CASSYVVNTEAFF. In DNA, the CDR3 is TGTGCCAGCAGTTACGTGGTGAACACTGAAGCTTTCTTT.

The table lists this clone with a count of one. CDR3 in amino acids: CASSLQGPTTEAFF. CDR3 DNA sequence: TGTGCCAGCAGTTTACAGGGGCCGACCACTGAAGCTTTCTTT. The chain recombines TRBV2 with TRBJ1-1, with 7 bases matching TRBD1. V lost 5 bases and J lost 4; bases outside the gene matches: 7. This CDR3 has 14 residues. Germline CDR1 is SNHLY and CDR2 is FYNNEI.

Only a few counts were recorded for this clone. The chain couples TRBV7-2 to TRBJ1-4; perhaps TRBD1 as D (5 bases). Trimming left V 9 bases short and J 1 base short, with 15 bases between. CDR1 is SGHTA and CDR2 is FQGNSA in the germline V gene. The CDR3 contains 15 residues. CDR3 protein: CASRGGAVTNEKLFF. For the CDR3, the DNA is TGTGCCAGTAGGGGAGGGGCCGTAACTAATGAAAAACTGTTTTTT.

The chain employs TRBV7-9 and TRBJ1-1; 8 nucleotides agree with TRBD1. Germline V gives CDR1 SEHNR, CDR2 FQNEAQ (reference sequence). The CDR3 consists of 16 residues. V lost 5 bases to trimming and J lost 5 bases; unmatched junction nucleotides: 13. CDR3 sequence (DNA): TGTGCCAGCAGCCTACCTCGGACAGGGTCGGGGACTGAAGCTTTCTTT. Its translation: CASSLPRTGSGTEAFF.

Comment on this clone: This sample includes further DNA sequences coding for the same CDR3. The rearrangement joins TRBV19 to TRBJ2-3; D gene uncertain. CDR1 is LNHDA, CDR2 SQIVND, per germline (reference sequence). V was cut by 2 bases and J by 4 bases, with 4 bases left in between. The CDR3 spans 12 residues. Here the CDR3 reads CASSISADTQYF. The CDR3, as DNA: TGTGCCAGTAGTATATCGGCAGATACGCAGTATTTT.